The subject of this entry is one T cell receptor (beta chain). This clone showed up just once. Its antigen target is currently unknown. Base qualities were left out, and no much larger clone turns up one base away. The germline V gene (reference sequence) specifies LGHDT as CDR1 and YNNKEL as CDR2. Reading from cysteine to phenylalanine, the CDR3 counts 16 amino acids. Only CDR3 DNA is held: 48 bases, read in frame from base 1. For this chain, trimming is 3 bases at the V end and 6 bases at the J end, and the number of junction bases without a gene match is 10. The data were obtained in a study of blood T cell repertoires in COVID-19 (dated by TCRdb to the early 2020s). Describing the broader study: The collaborator samples originated in the United States, Italy and Spain and spanned the acute and convalescent phases of COVID-19. The dataset comprised deeply sampled blood TCRbeta repertoires from subjects exposed to, actively infected with, or recovered from COVID-19. The material from the prospective study consisted of cDNA or gDNA derived from T cells, B-cell-depleted T cells, or PBMCs. Samples were obtained from the ongoing ImmuneRACE study (first 160 participants) and from over 1,000 subjects provided by 6 global collaborators. The repertoires were made available in a free public database intended to serve as a resource for research on the immune response to SARS-CoV-2. HLA class I and class II types, where available, came from metadata supplied by the sample provider rather than from assay-based typing. The sample metadata nearly always contained a de-identified subject ID, COVID-19 status, age in years and sex. What the research found in general, with its limitations: Clinical and demographic metadata were provided uncurated, with the amount varying by source and participant.

TCRbeta CDR3 regions were amplified from genomic DNA by means of the immunoSEQ Assay, a bias-controlled multiplex PCR. On the study's bioinformatics: Within the assay, amplification of reference gene primers was used to estimate how many nucleated cells each sample contained. To quantify the absolute abundance of each unique TCRbeta CDR3 rearrangement, sequence reads were collapsed and filtered. For each sample, productive Simpson clonality was calculated by taking the square root of Simpson's diversity index across productive rearrangements. TCRdb holds this immuneACCESS table with in-frame rearrangements only. Some clones are missing; in checked studies, unresolved V genes explain under half, and the rest has no known cause. D and trimming were read from the DNA, whereas the V and J calls and clone size are those reported in that table. The sample includes 200,000 to 250,000 clones, with approximately 80% observed a single time. The top ten clones comprise about 2% of the sample.

Enrolling through a virtual design, the prospective study's participants ranged in age from roughly 18 to 95 years and lived across roughly 23 United States geographic areas. To assign participants to cohorts, the prospective study relied on clinical history that participants themselves reported in a screening survey and a study questionnaire. Recovered participants in ImmuneRACE Cohort 3 were defined by two consecutive negative NP/OP PCR tests, clearance by a healthcare professional, or resolution of symptoms. In the prospective study, mobile phlebotomists collected whole blood, serum and a nasopharyngeal or oropharyngeal swab from each participant. Over a roughly two-month period, participants in the prospective study had the option of providing additional blood draws and questionnaires. Prospective study blood samples were shipped either frozen or at room temperature before DNA extraction.

The V and J segments used are TRBV3-1 (or the pseudogene TRBV3-2) and TRBJ1-1, and 10 junctional nucleotides match TRBD1. Sequencing was done on a sample of PBMCs or T cells enriched from blood (not recorded which). The sequence came from a man aged 60-69 years who had recovered from COVID-19. The DNA sequence is TGTGCCAGCAGCCACCGACAGACAGGGGGCAGGTCTGAAGCTTTCTTT. Protein translation: CASSHRQTGGRSEAFF.